This T cell receptor beta chain was observed in a study of T-cell memory formation after mild COVID-19. Overall study context: The two donors had largely donor-specific TCR clusters. Findings and caveats of the study: Second-wave clones that peaked on day 37 lacked confirmed SARS-CoV-2 specificity.

This clonotype occurred a few times. What it binds is not known. Trimming pared 3 bases from V and 4 bases from J, leaving 13 bases between. The CDR3 spans 14 residues. Germline V gives CDR1 LNHNV, CDR2 YYDKDF (reference sequence). Constant-segment primers served in 5'RACE that generated TCR alpha and TCR beta cDNA libraries bearing sample barcodes and UMIs. Each CDR3 protein is one row after TCRdb ran MiXCR on the 5' RACE reads. Of about 110,000 distinct CDR3 sequences listed, about a fifth are singletons. The TCR sequence derives from a man between 18 and 35 years old who had mild COVID-19 (a few samples of this study predate the infection). Cell type and time point are not known. The V and J genes are TRBV15 and TRBJ2-7; D possibly corresponds to TRBD2 (6 bases). The sample taken for sequencing was PBMCs or a T cell subset sorted from them (not recorded which). The CDR3 region is CATSSDRGSYEQYF. The CDR3 DNA is TGTGCCACCAGCAGTGACCGGGGGTCATACGAGCAGTACTTC.